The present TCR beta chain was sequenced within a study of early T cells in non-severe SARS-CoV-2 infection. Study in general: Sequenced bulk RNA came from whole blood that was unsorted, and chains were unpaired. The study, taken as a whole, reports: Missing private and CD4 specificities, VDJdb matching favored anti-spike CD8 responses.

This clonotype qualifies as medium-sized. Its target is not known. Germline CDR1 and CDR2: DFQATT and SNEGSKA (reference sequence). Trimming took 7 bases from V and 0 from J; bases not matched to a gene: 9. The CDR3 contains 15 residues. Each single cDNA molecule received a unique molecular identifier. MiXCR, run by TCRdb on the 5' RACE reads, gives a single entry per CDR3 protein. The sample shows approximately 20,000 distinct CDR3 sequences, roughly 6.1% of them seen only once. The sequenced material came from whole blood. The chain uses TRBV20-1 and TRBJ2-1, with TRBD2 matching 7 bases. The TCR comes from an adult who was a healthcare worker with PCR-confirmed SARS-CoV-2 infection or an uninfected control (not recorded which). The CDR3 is CSVPTSLSSYNEQFF. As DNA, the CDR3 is TGCAGTGTCCCGACTAGCCTGAGCTCCTACAATGAGCAGTTCTTC.